Shown below are 12 T cell receptor beta chains from a single sample sequenced in a study of brain T cells in children with intractable seizures. The assay was immunoSEQ multiplex PCR, and TCRdb's table has in-frame clones only and misses some. The repertoire holds 1,400 or so clones, with 83% as singletons. Only cases whose brain tissue showed the highest T cell transcript signatures were sequenced. The starting material was resected brain tissue, obtained at surgery. The receptors derive from a boy aged 10-17 years with focal cortical dysplasia and intractable seizures.

CDR3 nucleotide sequence: TGCGCCAGCAGCCGGGGTCCAAGCCCAGATACGCAGTATTTT. Encoded protein: CASSRGPSPDTQYF. The chain has TRBV5-1 and TRBJ2-3, with a weak D call TRBD2 (5 bases). This CDR3 is built from 14 residues. Between the trimmed V and J ends, which lost 4 bases and 4 bases, there was a span of 13 bases. The V gene's germline CDR1 is SGHRS and CDR2 YFSETQ.

This chain links TRBV19 with TRBJ2-4; tentatively, D is TRBD2 (5 bases). CDR3 length: 17 amino acids. Germline CDR1 reads LNHDA; CDR2 reads SQIVND (reference sequence). The ends were cut back, 4 bases at V and 0 bases at J, with 16 bases in the middle. CDR3 residues: CASSTSVSGIAKNIQYF. CDR3 in DNA: TGTGCCAGTAGTACGAGCGTGTCGGGGATAGCCAAAAACATTCAGTACTTC. The whole variable domain, filled in from reference TRBV19 and TRBJ2-4, reads DGGITQSPKYLFRKEGQNVTLSCEQNLNHDAMYWYRQDPGQGLRLIYYSQIVNDFQKGDIAEGYSVSREKKESFPLTVTSAQKNPTAFYLCASSTSVSGIAKNIQYFGAGTRLSVL.

The chain couples TRBV30 to TRBJ2-1, with TRBD2 as a possible D gene (5 bases). The CDR3 has 14 amino acids. Trimming removed 2 bases at V and 0 bases at J, with 8 bases between. The V gene's germline CDR1 is GTSNPN and CDR2 SVGIG (reference sequence). CDR3 DNA sequence: TGTGCCTGGAGTCGGACTGTCTCCTACAATGAGCAGTTCTTC. Protein: CAWSRTVSYNEQFF.

This chain uses TRBV7-9 with TRBJ1-5; 8 bases align to TRBD1. This CDR3 has 17 amino acids. Germline-derived CDR1 and CDR2 are SEHNR and FQNEAQ (reference sequence). V shed 5 bases, J shed 0 bases, and the junction held 9 bases outside the gene matches. The CDR3 DNA reads TGTGCCAGCAGCCAATACACAGGGGGAAATAGCAATCAGCCCCAGCATTTT. Its protein is CASSQYTGGNSNQPQHF.

The chain uses TRBV11-3 and TRBJ2-1; maybe TRBD2 (5 bases). Germline CDR1 is SGHNT and CDR2 is YENEEA. V lost 1 base, J lost 10 bases, and 11 bases lay in between. The CDR3 contains 13 residues. CDR3 sequence reads: CASSLVFTGEQFF. The CDR3 DNA reads TGTGCCAGCAGCTTAGTGTTTACGGGAGAGCAGTTCTTC.

The rearrangement uses TRBV9 and TRBJ1-1, with 12 nucleotides matching TRBD1. Trimming at V came to 2 bases and at J to 0 bases, leaving 2 bases not matched to a gene. Germline V lookup: CDR1 SGDLS, CDR2 YYNGEE. The CDR3 length is 16 residues. The CDR3 spells CASSVGTGGMNTEAFF. CDR3 sequence (DNA): TGTGCCAGCAGCGTGGGGACAGGGGGCATGAACACTGAAGCTTTCTTT.

The genes are TRBV28 and TRBJ2-2, with D unresolved. This CDR3 region has 12 residues. The V end was cut by 0 bases, the J end by 7 bases, with 3 bases between. The germline CDR1 and CDR2 sequences are MDHEN and SYDVKM. DNA of the CDR3: TGTGCCAGCAGTTTATGGAACGGGGAGCTGTTTTTT. It yields the protein CASSLWNGELFF.

The V gene is TRBV28, the J gene TRBJ1-1; a weak D match, TRBD1 (5 bases). Per germline, CDR1 MDHEN and CDR2 SYDVKM. Trimming removed 3 bases at V and 6 bases at J, with 11 bases between. This CDR3 has 13 amino acids. CDR3 in amino acids: CASSFPGRAEAFF. The CDR3 bases are TGTGCCAGCAGTTTCCCAGGGAGGGCTGAAGCTTTCTTT.

The chain uses TRBV7-2 and TRBJ1-3; D is unresolved. Trimming pared 5 bases from V and 4 bases from J, leaving 9 bases between. The CDR3 contains 13 residues. Germline V lookup: CDR1 SGHTA, CDR2 FQGNSA. Written as DNA, the CDR3 is TGTGCCAGCAGCCCTACGCGGGGAAACACCATATATTTT. Its protein product is CASSPTRGNTIYF.

The chain is built from TRBV18 and TRBJ1-5; D unclear. CDR3 length: 13 amino acids. Trimming removed 5 bases from V and 5 bases from J, with 10 bases in between. The germline CDR1 and CDR2 sequences are KGHSH and LQKENI. This CDR3 is CASSYGVDQPQHF. Written as DNA, the CDR3 is TGTGCCAGCTCATACGGGGTGGATCAGCCCCAGCATTTT.

The chain links TRBV6-1 to TRBJ2-5; no clear D gene. The V and J ends lost 1 base and 5 bases respectively, with 11 bases between them. The CDR3 spans 14 residues. CDR1 is MNHNS and CDR2 is SASEGT in the germline V gene. The CDR3 loop reads CASSEEVGTETQYF. The CDR3 nucleotides are TGTGCCAGCAGTGAAGAAGTAGGCACGGAGACCCAGTACTTC.

This clone has only one observation. This chain links TRBV7-8 with TRBJ2-2; D not resolved. The length of the CDR3 is 16 residues. Trimming removed 2 bases from V and 8 bases from J, with 18 bases in between. CDR1 and CDR2 from the germline V gene are SGHVS and FQNEAQ. CDR3 DNA: TGTGCCAGCAGCTTATCCGGGTCCCGCGTGAGTGGGGAGCTGTTTTTT. Protein: CASSLSGSRVSGELFF.